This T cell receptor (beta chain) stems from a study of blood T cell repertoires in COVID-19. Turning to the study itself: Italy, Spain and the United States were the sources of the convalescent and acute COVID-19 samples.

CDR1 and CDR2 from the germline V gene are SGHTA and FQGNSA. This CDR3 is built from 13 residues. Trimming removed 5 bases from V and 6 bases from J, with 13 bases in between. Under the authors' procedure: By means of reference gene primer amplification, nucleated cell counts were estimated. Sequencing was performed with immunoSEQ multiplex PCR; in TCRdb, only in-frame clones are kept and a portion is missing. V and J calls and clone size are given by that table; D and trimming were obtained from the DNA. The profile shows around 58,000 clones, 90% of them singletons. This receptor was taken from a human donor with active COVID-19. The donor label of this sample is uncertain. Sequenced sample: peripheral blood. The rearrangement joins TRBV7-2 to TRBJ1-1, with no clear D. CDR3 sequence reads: CASSVEPGAEAFF. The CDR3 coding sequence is TGTGCCAGCAGCGTAGAACCCGGGGCTGAAGCTTTCTTT.